The sequence of this T cell receptor beta chain was determined in a study of CD8 T cells in ankylosing spondylitis. TCRdb analysed the 5' RACE reads with MiXCR anew, one entry per CDR3 protein. There are about 260,000 distinct CDR3 sequences in the sample; about 24% occur only once, and over 0.55% lies in the top ten. Sequencing was carried out using blood, either unsorted or a sorted T cell fraction (not recorded which). The sequence was obtained from a male donor with ankylosing spondylitis or in good health (not recorded which).

CDR3 in amino acids: CASTPTGADTQYF. CDR3 DNA sequence: TGTGCCAGTACCCCGACAGGGGCAGATACGCAGTATTTT. V is TRBV19 and J is TRBJ2-3; TRBD1 agrees at 8 bases. This CDR3 is 13 amino acids long. Trimming removed 7 bases from V and 4 bases from J; junction bases left unmatched: 4. From germline, CDR1 is LNHDA and CDR2 SQIVND (reference sequence). The variable domain in full, with the rest retrieved from reference TRBV19 and TRBJ2-3, is DGGITQSPKYLFRKEGQNVTLSCEQNLNHDAMYWYRQDPGQGLRLIYYSQIVNDFQKGDIAEGYSVSREKKESFPLTVTSAQKNPTAFYLCASTPTGADTQYFGPGTRLTVL.